The next 11 T cell receptor beta chains were all read from a single sample in a study of OX40 agonist ivuxolimab in advanced cancers. Data came from immunoSEQ multiplex PCR; TCRdb stores just in-frame clones and leaves some out. The sample records around 26,000 clones, around 81% being singletons. Sequences were derived from CD4+ or CD8+ T cells sorted from blood, sampled in a trial of the OX40 agonist ivuxolimab. The receptors originated from an adult with an advanced solid tumor such as melanoma, head and neck, liver or kidney cancer.

This clone was detected once. The chain joins TRBV18 to TRBJ2-7; D is ambiguous. The germline V gene encodes CDR1 KGHSH and CDR2 LQKENI. The length of the CDR3 is 14 residues. V was clipped by 5 bases and J by 3 bases, with 14 bases between them. Written as DNA, the CDR3 is TGTGCCAGCTCATCGCGGACGGAAAGCTACGAGCAGTACTTC. Translating gives CASSSRTESYEQYF.

The chain couples TRBV13 to TRBJ2-3, with a possible D match to TRBD1 (6 bases). Looked up from germline, CDR1 is PRHDT and CDR2 is FYEKMQ (reference sequence). V lost 4 bases to trimming and J lost 2 bases, with 13 bases between them. CDR3 size: 15 residues. As DNA, the CDR3 is TGTGCCAGCAGCTCATGGACAGCAAACACAGATACGCAGTATTTT. Translation: CASSSWTANTDTQYF.

The chain uses TRBV11-3 and TRBJ2-1; 8 nucleotides agree with TRBD2. The J segment lost 7 bases and the V segment lost 1 base, leaving 3 bases of the junction unmatched. The CDR3 length is 14 residues. Germline V gene sequence: CDR1 SGHNT, CDR2 YENEEA. DNA of the CDR3: TGTGCCAGCAGCTTAGCCAGCGGGGGTAATGAGCAGTTCTTC. Translating it yields CASSLASGGNEQFF.

In nucleotides, the CDR3 is TGCGCCAGCAGCTCGGGCGGGATTGGAAGCGGTGCCTTCTATGGCTACACCTTC. Its protein is CASSSGGIGSGAFYGYTF. V usage is TRBV5-1 and J usage is TRBJ1-2; D is undetermined. V shed 3 bases and J shed 4 bases, with 25 bases lying between them. Germline V gene sequence: CDR1 SGHRS, CDR2 YFSETQ. The CDR3 is made up of 18 amino acids.

The J gene is TRBJ1-1, the V gene TRBV7-8; D unresolved. CDR3 length: 12 residues. Germline CDR1 is SGHVS and CDR2 is FQNEAQ. The V and J ends lost 2 bases and 6 bases respectively, with 7 bases between them. The DNA for the CDR3 is TGTGCCAGCAGCTTATCCATATCTGAAGCTTTCTTT. This sequence encodes CASSLSISEAFF.

This clone was recorded a few times. This rearrangement joins TRBV9 to TRBJ1-2, with D possibly being TRBD1 (5 bases). This CDR3 region has 13 residues. In germline, CDR1 is SGDLS, CDR2 YYNGEE. Between the trimmed V and J ends, which lost 0 bases and 8 bases, there was a span of 11 bases. The CDR3 protein is CASSVVGPEGYTF. The CDR3 nucleotides read TGTGCCAGCAGCGTAGTGGGGCCGGAGGGCTACACCTTC.

J is TRBJ2-7 and V is TRBV7-9; D is perhaps TRBD2 (7 bases). The CDR3 has 17 amino acids. Trimming cost V 0 bases and J 3 bases, with 18 bases left between them. Germline V gene data show CDR1 as SEHNR and CDR2 as FQNEAQ (reference sequence). In DNA form, the CDR3 reads TGTGCCAGCAGCTTAGCTGGGGGCAGGGGCGGGAGCTACGAGCAGTACTTC. Encoded protein: CASSLAGGRGGSYEQYF. The whole variable domain, remainder taken from reference TRBV7-9 and TRBJ2-7, is DTGVSQNPRHKITKRGQNVTFRCDPISEHNRLYWYRQTLGQGPEFLTYFQNEAQLEKSRLLSDRFSAERPKGSFSTLEIQRTEQGDSAMYLCASSLAGGRGGSYEQYFGPGTRLTVT.

V and J are TRBV4-3 and TRBJ2-3; 12 bases are shared with TRBD2. The CDR3 runs to 16 residues. V was clipped by 1 base and J by 8 bases; unmatched bases: 7. Germline loops: CDR1 LGHNA, CDR2 YSLEER. CDR3 in DNA: TGCGCCAGCAGCCAAGCCCTACTAGCGGGGGGTGCTACGCAGTATTTT. Encoded protein: CASSQALLAGGATQYF.

This clone was seen a handful of times. V gene TRBV21-1 combines with J gene TRBJ1-2. TRBV21-1 is termed a pseudogene. This CDR3 is 14 amino acids long. CDR3 loop: CASINGALNYGYTF. DNA for the CDR3: TGTGCCAGCATCAACGGGGCCCTTAACTATGGCTACACCTTC.

The DNA of the CDR3 is TGCAGCGTTCGGACAGGGGGGAAGGCAGATACGCAGTATTTT. It encodes CSVRTGGKADTQYF. The chain carries TRBV29-1 and TRBJ2-3; 10 bases map to TRBD1. With 5 bases clipped from V and 4 bases from J, the junction kept 6 bases outside the gene matches. Germline V CDR1 and CDR2: SQVTM, ANQGSEA. The CDR3 consists of 14 residues.

This chain joins TRBV27 and TRBJ2-7; 13 bases align to TRBD2. The CDR3 totals 17 residues. J gave up 6 bases and V 4 bases, and 12 bases lay outside the gene matches. Germline loops: CDR1 MNHEY, CDR2 SMNVEV (reference sequence). CDR3: CASSSLGLAGPKGEQYF. In nucleotides, the CDR3 is TGTGCCAGCAGTTCCCTGGGACTAGCGGGACCAAAAGGCGAGCAGTACTTC.